The 26 T cell receptor beta chains reported below all come from one sample, sequenced in a study of blood T cell repertoires in COVID-19. The assay was immunoSEQ multiplex PCR, and TCRdb's table has in-frame clones only and misses some. The table has 200,000 to 250,000 clones, approximately 83% seen once. Source material: peripheral blood. These receptors were collected from a woman younger than 45 with COVID-19, enrolled during active disease.

This chain joins TRBV15 and TRBJ2-5, with a tentative D call TRBD1 (9 bases). Germline lookup yields CDR1 LNHNV and CDR2 YYDKDF (reference sequence). The CDR3 contains 15 residues. V was clipped by 5 bases and J by 5 bases, with 18 bases between them. The CDR3 region has the DNA TGTGCCACCAGCCGGGGGGGGACAGGGAGGGAGACCCAGTACTTC. It specifies CATSRGGTGRETQYF.

This chain uses TRBV15 with TRBJ1-3, with 7 bases lining up with TRBD1. There are 16 residues in the CDR3. Looked up from germline, CDR1 is LNHNV and CDR2 is YYDKDF (reference sequence). V gave up 4 bases and J gave up 2 bases; unmatched junction bases: 8. DNA of the CDR3: TGTGCCACCAGCACCCCAGGACAGGACCCTGGAAACACCATATATTTT. Translating gives CATSTPGQDPGNTIYF.

This chain connects TRBV7-2 to TRBJ2-7, with a weak D call TRBD1 (5 bases). CDR3 size: 14 residues. V dropped 0 bases and J dropped 7 bases, with 13 bases sitting between them. Germline loops: CDR1 SGHTA, CDR2 FQGNSA. As DNA, the CDR3 is TGTGCCAGCAGCTTAGCGCAGGTAGCAGGGGAGCAGTACTTC. The encoded protein is CASSLAQVAGEQYF.

This clone showed up just once. The chain has TRBV6-2 or TRBV6-3 and TRBJ2-1; 7 bases line up with TRBD2. V dropped 6 bases and J dropped 5; count of bases not matched to a gene: 7. Germline CDR1 and CDR2: MNHEY and SVGEGT. The CDR3 consists of 14 residues. As DNA, the CDR3 is TGTGCCAGCAGCAGGACTAGTAGGAACAATGAGCAGTTCTTC. It encodes CASSRTSRNNEQFF.

CDR3 sequence (DNA): TGTGCCAGCAGTTTGAACCTAGGAGGGAAAAGAAGTGAAAAACTGTTTTTT. The encoded protein is CASSLNLGGKRSEKLFF. The chain carries TRBV28 and TRBJ1-4; D is ambiguous. CDR1 is MDHEN, CDR2 SYDVKM, per germline. Trimming took 3 bases from V and 7 from J, leaving 21 bases between them. CDR3 size: 17 residues.

The V call is TRBV18, the J call TRBJ1-5; the D is unclear. V was trimmed by 6 bases and J by 3 bases, leaving 15 bases between them. CDR3 length: 15 residues. Germline CDR1 KGHSH, CDR2 LQKENI. This chain's CDR3 is CASSRLSGDNQPQHF. The DNA of the CDR3 is TGTGCCAGCTCGCGGTTGAGCGGGGACAATCAGCCCCAGCATTTT.

V and J are TRBV6-2 or TRBV6-3 and TRBJ2-3; no reliable D call. Germline loops: CDR1 MNHEY, CDR2 SVGEGT. This CDR3 has 13 amino acids. The germline V and J ends were trimmed by 4 bases and 3 bases, with 8 bases remaining between them. Here the CDR3 reads CASSLLSTDTQYF. The CDR3 nucleotides are TGTGCCAGCAGTTTACTCTCGACAGATACGCAGTATTTT.

This clone was observed once. This chain connects TRBV28 to TRBJ1-1, with D tentatively TRBD1 (6 bases). The germline CDR1 and CDR2 sequences are MDHEN and SYDVKM. The CDR3 has 14 residues. The V and J ends lost 3 bases and 4 bases respectively, with 12 bases between them. CDR3 coding DNA: TGTGCCAGCAGTTTGCGGGGGCTGGGCACTGAAGCTTTCTTT. Protein product: CASSLRGLGTEAFF.

The V gene is TRBV5-1, the J gene TRBJ2-3, with 8 bases identical to TRBD1. Germline V gives CDR1 SGHRS, CDR2 YFSETQ. The CDR3 covers 14 residues. Trimming cost V 4 bases and J 4 bases; bases outside gene matches: 5. The CDR3 region has the DNA TGCGCCAGCAGCCTAGGACAGGGCCCAGATACGCAGTATTTT. Amino acid sequence: CASSLGQGPDTQYF.

This clone came up a few times. This chain links TRBV19 with TRBJ1-5; D is perhaps TRBD1 (5 bases). Germline CDR1 reads LNHDA; CDR2 reads SQIVND (reference sequence). The CDR3 has 17 amino acids. V lost 4 bases to trimming and J lost 0 bases, with 16 bases between them. The CDR3 loop is CASSTAAFRVSNQPQHF. CDR3 DNA: TGTGCCAGTAGTACCGCGGCATTCAGGGTTAGCAATCAGCCCCAGCATTTT.

This clone has only a few counts. The rearrangement joins TRBV7-3 to TRBJ1-2, with TRBD1 as a possible D gene (6 bases). V lost 7 bases and J lost 4, with 13 bases in between. CDR3 length equals 13 residues. CDR1 and CDR2 from the germline V gene are SGHTA and FQGTGA. In DNA form, the CDR3 reads TGTGCCAGCACGGGGGGCTACGCCTATGGCTACACCTTC. This sequence encodes CASTGGYAYGYTF. Variable domain in full (rest from reference TRBV7-3 and TRBJ1-2): GAGVSQTPSNKVTEKGKYVELRCDPISGHTALYWYRQSLGQGPEFLIYFQGTGAADDSGLPNDRFFAVRPEGSVSTLKIQRTERGDSAVYLCASTGGYAYGYTFGSGTRLTVV.

This clone has only one observation. This chain links TRBV2 with TRBJ2-1; D gene unclear. The CDR3 length is 15 residues. Trimming took 8 bases from V and 0 from J, leaving 14 bases between them. Per germline, CDR1 SNHLY and CDR2 FYNNEI. This chain's CDR3 is CASETRSSSYNEQFF. Here the CDR3 DNA reads TGTGCCAGCGAGACGCGGTCGAGCTCCTACAATGAGCAGTTCTTC.

V is TRBV7-2 and J is TRBJ2-7; a weak D match, TRBD1 (5 bases). Germline V lookup: CDR1 SGHTA, CDR2 FQGNSA. CDR3 length equals 15 residues. The V end was cut by 1 base, the J end by 0 bases, with 10 bases between. CDR3 protein: CASSLEVGHSYEQYF. CDR3 in DNA: TGTGCCAGCAGCTTAGAGGTCGGACACTCCTACGAGCAGTACTTC.

This clone was seen a few times. The chain carries TRBV7-9 and TRBJ2-2; 7 bases align to TRBD2. Germline values: CDR1 SEHNR, CDR2 FQNEAQ (reference sequence). Trimming cost V 2 bases and J 1 base; bases outside gene matches: 7. This CDR3 has 17 residues. Here the CDR3 DNA reads TGTGCCAGCAGCTTACCCGGCCTAGCGGAGAACACCGGGGAGCTGTTTTTT. Translation gives CASSLPGLAENTGELFF.

The chain is built from TRBV9 and TRBJ2-3; 9 positions match TRBD1. Per the germline V gene, CDR1 is SGDLS and CDR2 is YYNGEE. V shed 3 bases, J shed 7 bases, and the junction held 6 bases outside the gene matches. The CDR3 spans 14 residues. CDR3 in amino acids: CASSAGQGDNTQYF. The CDR3, as DNA: TGTGCCAGCAGCGCGGGACAGGGAGATAATACGCAGTATTTT.

The chain has TRBV24-1 and TRBJ2-3; D might be TRBD2 (6 bases). This CDR3 has 16 amino acids. Germline values: CDR1 KGHDR, CDR2 SFDVKD. V dropped 0 bases and J dropped 0 bases, with 9 bases sitting between them. CDR3 sequence (DNA): TGTGCCACCAGTGATTTGGGGGACTCGAGCACAGATACGCAGTATTTT. It translates to CATSDLGDSSTDTQYF.

The chain is built from TRBV4-1 and TRBJ2-5; 10 nucleotides match TRBD2. The CDR3 consists of 18 residues. J gave up 5 bases and V 0 bases, and 12 bases lay outside the gene matches. CDR1 and CDR2 (germline): MGHRA, YSYEKL. CDR3 DNA sequence: TGCGCCAGCAGCCAAGAAGGAAGGAGCGGGGGGGCGGAGGAGACCCAGTACTTC. This gives the protein CASSQEGRSGGAEETQYF.

The rearrangement links TRBV4-1 to TRBJ1-5; no clear D gene. Per the germline V gene, CDR1 is MGHRA and CDR2 is YSYEKL. The CDR3 spans 19 residues. V was clipped by 2 bases and J by 4 bases, with 24 bases between them. Here the CDR3 reads CASSQIVIPYSDSNQPQHF. CDR3 bases: TGCGCCAGCAGCCAAATAGTAATCCCTTACAGTGATTCGAATCAGCCCCAGCATTTT.

The rearrangement uses TRBV19 and TRBJ2-1; 8 nucleotides match TRBD2. CDR3 length: 16 amino acids. The V and J ends lost 7 bases and 0 bases, in that order; junction bases with no gene match: 8. The germline CDR1 and CDR2 sequences are LNHDA and SQIVND (reference sequence). CDR3 nucleotides: TGTGCCAGTAAGTTGAGCGGGGGAAGCTCCTACAATGAGCAGTTCTTC. Amino acids: CASKLSGGSSYNEQFF.

This chain links TRBV4-2 with TRBJ2-2; 8 bases align to TRBD2. The CDR3 consists of 16 residues. V dropped 0 bases and J dropped 4; count of bases not matched to a gene: 4. Germline CDR1 LGHNA, CDR2 YNFKEQ. The CDR3 sequence is CASSQDHAGGTGELFF. The CDR3 DNA is TGTGCCAGCAGCCAAGATCACGCGGGAGGCACCGGGGAGCTGTTTTTT.

The chain uses TRBV18 and TRBJ1-1, with D maybe TRBD1 (6 bases). The CDR3 runs 14 residues. Germline-derived CDR1 and CDR2 are KGHSH and LQKENI. Trimming left V 3 bases short and J 5 bases short, with 13 bases between. In DNA, the CDR3 is TGTGCCAGCTCACCGAGTGGACAGTTGACTGAAGCTTTCTTT. Its protein is CASSPSGQLTEAFF.

CDR3 loop: CASSARGPVEQYF. The DNA of the CDR3 is TGCGCCAGCAGTGCCAGGGGGCCTGTCGAGCAGTACTTC. This chain links TRBV5-1 with TRBJ2-7; the match to TRBD1 covers 8 bases. This CDR3 has 13 residues. V lost 5 bases and J lost 6; bases outside the gene matches: 7. Germline lookup yields CDR1 SGHRS and CDR2 YFSETQ.

The chain carries TRBV7-3 and TRBJ2-3, with no clear D. V lost 1 base and J lost 4, with 6 bases in between. CDR3 length equals 13 residues. The germline CDR1 and CDR2 sequences are SGHTA and FQGTGA. The CDR3 bases are TGTGCCAGCAGCTTAATGCAGGCAGATACGCAGTATTTT. This codes for CASSLMQADTQYF.

The CDR3 spells CASSLEGNSPLHF. As DNA, the CDR3 is TGTGCCAGCAGCTTAGAGGGGAATTCACCCCTCCACTTT. The chain has TRBV7-9 and TRBJ1-6; D may be TRBD1 (5 bases). The ends were cut back, 1 base at V and 7 bases at J, with 5 bases in the middle. The CDR3 length is 13 residues. CDR1 and CDR2 (germline): SEHNR, FQNEAQ (reference sequence).

CDR3 region: CASSREYVYEQYF. The CDR3, as DNA: TGTGCCAGCAGCCGGGAGTACGTCTACGAGCAGTACTTC. The rearrangement links TRBV14 to TRBJ2-7, with a possible D match to TRBD2 (5 bases). CDR3 length: 13 residues. The V gene's germline CDR1 is SGHDN and CDR2 FVKESK. The ends were cut back, 4 bases at V and 3 bases at J, with 10 bases in the middle.

CDR3 sequence reads: CASSPSTYGYTF. As DNA, the CDR3 is TGTGCCAGCAGCCCTTCGACTTATGGCTACACCTTC. V usage is TRBV14 and J usage is TRBJ1-2; D is unresolved. The CDR3 spans 12 residues. Germline values: CDR1 SGHDN, CDR2 FVKESK. Trimming shortened V by 4 bases and J by 5 bases, and 8 bases separated the two germline ends. Variable domain in full (rest from reference TRBV14 and TRBJ1-2): EAGVTQFPSHSVIEKGQTVTLRCDPISGHDNLYWYRRVMGKEIKFLLHFVKESKQDESGMPNNRFLAERTGGTYSTLKVQPAELEDSGVYFCASSPSTYGYTFGSGTRLTVV.